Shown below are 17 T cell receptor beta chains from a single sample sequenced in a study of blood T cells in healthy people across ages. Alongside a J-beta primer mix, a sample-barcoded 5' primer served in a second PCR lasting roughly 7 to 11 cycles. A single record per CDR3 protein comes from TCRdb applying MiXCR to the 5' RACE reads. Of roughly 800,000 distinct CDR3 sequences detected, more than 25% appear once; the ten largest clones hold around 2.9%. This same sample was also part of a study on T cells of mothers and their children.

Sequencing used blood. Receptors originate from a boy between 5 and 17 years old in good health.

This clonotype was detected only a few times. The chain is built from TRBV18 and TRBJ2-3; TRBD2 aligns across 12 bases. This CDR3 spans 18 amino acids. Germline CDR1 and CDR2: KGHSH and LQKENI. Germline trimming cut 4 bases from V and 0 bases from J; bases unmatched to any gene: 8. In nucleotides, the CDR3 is TGTGCCAGCTCACTCTCGACTAGCGGGGGTACCAGCACAGATACGCAGTATTTT. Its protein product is CASSLSTSGGTSTDTQYF.

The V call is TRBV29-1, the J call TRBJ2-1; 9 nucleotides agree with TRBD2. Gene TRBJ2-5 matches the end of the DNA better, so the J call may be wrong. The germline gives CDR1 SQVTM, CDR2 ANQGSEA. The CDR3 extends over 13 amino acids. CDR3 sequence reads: CSVYQRGVQTQYF. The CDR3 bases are TGCAGCGTTTATCAGCGGGGGGTGCAGACCCAGTACTTC.

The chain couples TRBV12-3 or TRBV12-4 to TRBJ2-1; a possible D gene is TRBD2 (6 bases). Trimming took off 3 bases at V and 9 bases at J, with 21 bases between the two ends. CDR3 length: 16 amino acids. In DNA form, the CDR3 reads TGTGCCAGCAGTTTCAAGGCCGCCTTCGGAGGGTTTGAGCAGTTCTTC. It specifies CASSFKAAFGGFEQFF.

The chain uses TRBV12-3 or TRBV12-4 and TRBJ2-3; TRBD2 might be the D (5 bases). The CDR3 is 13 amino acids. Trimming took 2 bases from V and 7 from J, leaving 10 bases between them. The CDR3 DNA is TGTGCCAGCAGTTTATCCCCCGGGAATACGCAGTATTTT. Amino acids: CASSLSPGNTQYF.

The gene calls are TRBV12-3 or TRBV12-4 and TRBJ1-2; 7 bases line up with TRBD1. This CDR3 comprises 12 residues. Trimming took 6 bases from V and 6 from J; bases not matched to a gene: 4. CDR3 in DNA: TGTGCCAGCAGCCCGGGACAGCATGGCTACACCTTC. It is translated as CASSPGQHGYTF.

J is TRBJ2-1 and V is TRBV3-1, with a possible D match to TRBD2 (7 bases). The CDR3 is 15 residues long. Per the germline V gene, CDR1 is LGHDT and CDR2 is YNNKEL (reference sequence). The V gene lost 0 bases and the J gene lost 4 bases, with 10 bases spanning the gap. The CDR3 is CASSQEQGGYNEQFF. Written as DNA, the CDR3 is TGTGCCAGCAGCCAAGAACAGGGAGGGTACAATGAGCAGTTCTTC.

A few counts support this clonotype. This chain's CDR3 is CASSQAFWTGGEKLFF. The CDR3, as DNA: TGCGCCAGCAGCCAGGCTTTTTGGACAGGGGGTGAAAAACTGTTTTTT. This chain joins TRBV4-3 and TRBJ1-4, with 10 bases aligning to TRBD1. Trimming removed 3 bases from V and 7 bases from J; junction bases left unmatched: 8. Germline V gives CDR1 LGHNA, CDR2 YSLEER. The CDR3 extends over 16 amino acids.

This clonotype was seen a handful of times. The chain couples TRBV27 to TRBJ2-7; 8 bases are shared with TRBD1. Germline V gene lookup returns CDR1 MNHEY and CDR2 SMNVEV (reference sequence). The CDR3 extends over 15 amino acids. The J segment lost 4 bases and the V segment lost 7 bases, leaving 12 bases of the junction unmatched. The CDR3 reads CASIGRGQGRYEQYF. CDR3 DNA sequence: TGTGCCAGCATCGGCCGAGGACAGGGTCGGTACGAGCAGTACTTC.

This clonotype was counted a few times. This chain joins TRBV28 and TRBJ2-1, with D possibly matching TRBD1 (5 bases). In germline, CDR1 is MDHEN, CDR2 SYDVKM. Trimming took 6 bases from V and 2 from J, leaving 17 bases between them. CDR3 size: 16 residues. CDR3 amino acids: CASRVLQGDPYNEQFF. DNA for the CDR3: TGTGCCAGCAGAGTTTTACAAGGGGATCCCTACAATGAGCAGTTCTTC.

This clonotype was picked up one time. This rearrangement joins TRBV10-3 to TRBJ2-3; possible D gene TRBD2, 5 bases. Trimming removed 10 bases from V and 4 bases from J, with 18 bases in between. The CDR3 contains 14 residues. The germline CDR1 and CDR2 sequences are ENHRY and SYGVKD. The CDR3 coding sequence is TGTGCCACCCAGCCCGGGGAAGCGGCAGATACGCAGTATTTT. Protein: CATQPGEAADTQYF.

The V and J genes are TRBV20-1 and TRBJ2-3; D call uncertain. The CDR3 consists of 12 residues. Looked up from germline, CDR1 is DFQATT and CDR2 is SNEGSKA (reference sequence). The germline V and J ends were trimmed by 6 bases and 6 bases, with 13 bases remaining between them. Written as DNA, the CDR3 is TGCAGTGCACCAATATGGAAGGATACGCAGTATTTT. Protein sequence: CSAPIWKDTQYF.

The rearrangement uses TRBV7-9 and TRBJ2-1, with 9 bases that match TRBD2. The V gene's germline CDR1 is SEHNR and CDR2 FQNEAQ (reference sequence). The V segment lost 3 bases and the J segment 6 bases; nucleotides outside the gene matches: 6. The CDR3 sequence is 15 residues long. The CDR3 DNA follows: TGTGCCAGCAGCTTTGGGATAGCGGGGGTCAATGAGCAGTTCTTC. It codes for CASSFGIAGVNEQFF.

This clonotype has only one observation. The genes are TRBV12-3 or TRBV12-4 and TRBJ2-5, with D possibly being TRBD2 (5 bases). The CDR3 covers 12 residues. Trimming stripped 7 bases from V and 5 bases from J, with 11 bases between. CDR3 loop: CASNPSGETQYF. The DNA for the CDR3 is TGTGCCAGCAACCCCTCGGGGGAGACCCAGTACTTC.

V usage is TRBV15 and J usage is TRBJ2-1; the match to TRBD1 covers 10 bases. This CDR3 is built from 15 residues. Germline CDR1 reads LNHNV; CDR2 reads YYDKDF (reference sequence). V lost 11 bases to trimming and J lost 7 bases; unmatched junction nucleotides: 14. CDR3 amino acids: CAAGPRDRGGNEQFF. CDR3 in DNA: TGTGCCGCCGGACCCCGGGACAGGGGTGGTAATGAGCAGTTCTTC. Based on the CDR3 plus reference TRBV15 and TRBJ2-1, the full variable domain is DAMVIQNPRYQVTQFGKPVTLSCSQTLNHNVMYWYQQKSSQAPKLLFHYYDKDFNNEADTPDNFQSRRPNTSFCFLDIRSPGLGDTAMYLCAAGPRDRGGNEQFFGPGTRLTVL.

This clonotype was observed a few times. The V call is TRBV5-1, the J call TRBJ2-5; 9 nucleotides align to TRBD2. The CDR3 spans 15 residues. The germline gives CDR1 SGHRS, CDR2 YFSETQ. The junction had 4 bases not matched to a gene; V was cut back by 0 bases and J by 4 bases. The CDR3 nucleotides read TGCGCCAGCAGCTTGGCGGCGGGGGGGCCAGAGACCCAGTACTTC. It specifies CASSLAAGGPETQYF.

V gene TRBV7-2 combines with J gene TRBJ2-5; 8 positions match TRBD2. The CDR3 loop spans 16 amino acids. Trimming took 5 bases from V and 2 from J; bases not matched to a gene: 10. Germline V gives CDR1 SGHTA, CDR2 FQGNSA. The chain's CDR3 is CASSLTTSGLQETQYF. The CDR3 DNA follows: TGTGCCAGCAGCCTTACTACTAGCGGCCTACAAGAGACCCAGTACTTC.

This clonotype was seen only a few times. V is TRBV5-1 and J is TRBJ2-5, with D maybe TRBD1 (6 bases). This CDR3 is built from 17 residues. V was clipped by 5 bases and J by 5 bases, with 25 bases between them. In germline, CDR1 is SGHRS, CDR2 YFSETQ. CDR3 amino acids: CASSPLVGPNREETQYF. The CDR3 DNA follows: TGCGCCAGCAGTCCCTTGGTTGGGCCTAACAGGGAGGAGACCCAGTACTTC.